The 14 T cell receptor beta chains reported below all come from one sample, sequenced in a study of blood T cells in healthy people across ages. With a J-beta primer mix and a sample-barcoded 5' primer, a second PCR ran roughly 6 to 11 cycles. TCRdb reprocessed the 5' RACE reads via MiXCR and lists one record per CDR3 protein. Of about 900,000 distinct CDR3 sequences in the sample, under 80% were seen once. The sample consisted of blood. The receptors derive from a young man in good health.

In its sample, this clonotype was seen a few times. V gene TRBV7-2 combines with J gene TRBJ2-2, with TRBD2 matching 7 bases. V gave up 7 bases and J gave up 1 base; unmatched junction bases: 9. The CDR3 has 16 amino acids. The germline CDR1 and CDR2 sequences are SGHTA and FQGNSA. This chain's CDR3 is CASTRGASGNTGELFF. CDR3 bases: TGTGCCAGCACCCGAGGGGCTAGCGGGAACACCGGGGAGCTGTTTTTT. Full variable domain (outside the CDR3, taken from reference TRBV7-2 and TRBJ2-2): GAGVSQSPSNKVTEKGKDVELRCDPISGHTALYWYRQSLGQGLEFLIYFQGNSAPDKSGLPSDRFSAERTGGSVSTLTIQRTQQEDSAVYLCASTRGASGNTGELFFGEGSRLTVL.

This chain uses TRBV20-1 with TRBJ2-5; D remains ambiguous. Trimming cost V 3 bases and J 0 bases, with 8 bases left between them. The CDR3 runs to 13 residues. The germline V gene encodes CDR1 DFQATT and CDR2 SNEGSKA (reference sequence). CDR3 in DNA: TGCAGTGCTAGCCCGGCGCACCAAGAGACCCAGTACTTC. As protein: CSASPAHQETQYF.

This CDR3 reads CASSWGQGAPSGGYTF. CDR3 nucleotide sequence: TGTGCCAGCAGCTGGGGACAGGGGGCGCCGAGCGGTGGCTACACCTTC. This chain joins TRBV11-2 and TRBJ1-2; 12 nucleotides match TRBD1. Germline trimming cut 4 bases from V and 7 bases from J; bases unmatched to any gene: 10. The CDR3 is 16 amino acids. Germline V lookup: CDR1 SGHAT, CDR2 FQNNGV. The full variable domain, in which reference TRBV11-2 and TRBJ1-2 provide the parts outside the CDR3, is EAGVAQSPRYKIIEKRQSVAFWCNPISGHATLYWYQQILGQGPKLLIQFQNNGVVDDSQLPKDRFSAERLKGVDSTLKIQPAKLEDSAVYLCASSWGQGAPSGGYTFGSGTRLTVV.

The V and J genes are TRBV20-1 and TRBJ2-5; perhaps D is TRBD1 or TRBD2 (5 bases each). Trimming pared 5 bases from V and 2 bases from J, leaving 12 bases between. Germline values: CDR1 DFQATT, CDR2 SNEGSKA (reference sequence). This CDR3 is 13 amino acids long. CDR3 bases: TGCAGTGCTGTTAGGGACGGGCAAGAGACCCAGTACTTC. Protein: CSAVRDGQETQYF.

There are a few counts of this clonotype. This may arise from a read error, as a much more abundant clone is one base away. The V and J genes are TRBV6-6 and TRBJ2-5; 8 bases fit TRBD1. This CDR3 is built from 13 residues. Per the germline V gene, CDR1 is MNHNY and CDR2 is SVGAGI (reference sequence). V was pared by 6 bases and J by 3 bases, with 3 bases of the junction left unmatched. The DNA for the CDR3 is TGTGCCAGCAGCCGGGGACAGGAAGAGACCCAGTACTTC. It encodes CASSRGQEETQYF.

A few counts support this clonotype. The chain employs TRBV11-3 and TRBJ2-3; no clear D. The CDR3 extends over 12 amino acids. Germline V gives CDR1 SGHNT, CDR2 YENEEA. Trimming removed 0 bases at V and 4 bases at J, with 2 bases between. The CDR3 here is CASSLESDTQYF. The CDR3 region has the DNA TGTGCCAGCAGCTTAGAATCAGATACGCAGTATTTT.

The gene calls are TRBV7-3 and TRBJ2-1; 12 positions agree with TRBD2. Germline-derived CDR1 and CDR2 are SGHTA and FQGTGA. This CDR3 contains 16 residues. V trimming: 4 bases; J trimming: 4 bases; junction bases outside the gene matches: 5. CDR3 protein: CASSSELAGGYNEQFF. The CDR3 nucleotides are TGTGCCAGCAGCTCTGAACTAGCGGGGGGTTACAATGAGCAGTTCTTC.

CDR3 nucleotide sequence: TGCAGTGCTAGAGCTCCGATCGTGGCTAATGAAAAACTGTTTTTT. Translated, it gives CSARAPIVANEKLFF. This chain joins TRBV20-1 and TRBJ1-4; D uncertain. Germline V lookup: CDR1 DFQATT, CDR2 SNEGSKA (reference sequence). The CDR3 contains 15 residues. The V gene lost 1 base and the J gene lost 3 bases, with 12 bases spanning the gap.

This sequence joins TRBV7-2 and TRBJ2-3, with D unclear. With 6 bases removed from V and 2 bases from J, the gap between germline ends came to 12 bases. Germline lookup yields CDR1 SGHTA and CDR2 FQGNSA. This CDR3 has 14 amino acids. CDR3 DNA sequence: TGTGCCAGCAGGGTTGGTCAGAACACAGATACGCAGTATTTT. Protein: CASRVGQNTDTQYF.

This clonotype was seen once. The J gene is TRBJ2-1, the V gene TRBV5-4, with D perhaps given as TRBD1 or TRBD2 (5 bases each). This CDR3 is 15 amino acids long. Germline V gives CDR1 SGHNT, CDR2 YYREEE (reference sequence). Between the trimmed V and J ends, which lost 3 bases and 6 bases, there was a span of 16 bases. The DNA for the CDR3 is TGTGCCAGCAGCTATGGGACCGCTACCAGCAATGAGCAGTTCTTC. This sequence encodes CASSYGTATSNEQFF.

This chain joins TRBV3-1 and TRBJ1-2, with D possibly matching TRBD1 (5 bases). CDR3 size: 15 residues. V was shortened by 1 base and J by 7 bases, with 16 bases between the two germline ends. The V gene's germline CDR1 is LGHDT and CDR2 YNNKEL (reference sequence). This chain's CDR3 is CASSQAGPGTRGYTF. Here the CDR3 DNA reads TGTGCCAGCAGCCAAGCCGGCCCGGGGACGCGTGGCTACACCTTC.

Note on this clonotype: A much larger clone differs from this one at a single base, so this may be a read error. The CDR3, as DNA: TGCAGCGTTGGGTTTGGCGACGAAAGCTTCTCTGGGGCCAACGTCCTGACTTTC. This sequence encodes CSVGFGDESFSGANVLTF. The chain carries TRBV29-1 and TRBJ2-6, with D hard to call. The ends were cut back, 4 bases at V and 0 bases at J, with 19 bases in the middle. CDR1 and CDR2 (germline): SQVTM, ANQGSEA. This CDR3 has 18 residues.

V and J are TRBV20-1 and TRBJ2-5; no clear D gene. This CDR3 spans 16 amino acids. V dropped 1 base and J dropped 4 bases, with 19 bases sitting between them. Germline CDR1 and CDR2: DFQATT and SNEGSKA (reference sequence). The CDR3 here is CSARADEPTLLETQYF. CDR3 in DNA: TGCAGTGCTAGAGCGGACGAACCGACACTGTTAGAGACCCAGTACTTC.

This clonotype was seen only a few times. CDR3 bases: TGTGCCAGCAGCCTAGGGACCATCAGCAATCAGCCCCAGCATTTT. Its translation: CASSLGTISNQPQHF. The chain is built from TRBV3-1 and TRBJ1-5, with D perhaps matching TRBD1 (5 bases). The CDR3 sequence is 15 residues long. Deletions cut 4 bases from V and 1 base from J, with 11 bases between. Germline CDR1 reads LGHDT; CDR2 reads YNNKEL (reference sequence).